This T cell receptor (beta chain) was retrieved from a study of blood T cells in healthy people across ages. The use of a sample-barcoded 5' primer and a J-beta primer mix characterized a second PCR of roughly 6 to 11 cycles. In TCRdb, the 5' RACE reads were re-called with MiXCR into one record per CDR3 protein. The sample shows about 670,000 distinct CDR3 sequences, 40% to 50% of them seen only once. Isolated per sample were at least 6.5 million PBMCs. Of note for this clonotype: Antigen unknown.

General study points: Naive CD4+ cell counts and diversity both ran higher in long-lived than in aged donors. From one million sequenced T cells, diversity estimates were lower bounds.

The CDR3 has 15 amino acids. The germline V gene encodes CDR1 GTSNPN and CDR2 SVGIG (reference sequence). The receptor was isolated from an older man in good health. The V call is TRBV30, the J call TRBJ2-5, with 7 bases matching TRBD2. The J call may not be correct, given that the DNA end is closer to TRBJ2-7. Sequencing was carried out using blood. The CDR3 spells CAWRGKVAGSLEQYF. CDR3 sequence (DNA): TGTGCCTGGAGAGGTAAGGTAGCGGGTTCTCTCGAGCAGTACTTC.